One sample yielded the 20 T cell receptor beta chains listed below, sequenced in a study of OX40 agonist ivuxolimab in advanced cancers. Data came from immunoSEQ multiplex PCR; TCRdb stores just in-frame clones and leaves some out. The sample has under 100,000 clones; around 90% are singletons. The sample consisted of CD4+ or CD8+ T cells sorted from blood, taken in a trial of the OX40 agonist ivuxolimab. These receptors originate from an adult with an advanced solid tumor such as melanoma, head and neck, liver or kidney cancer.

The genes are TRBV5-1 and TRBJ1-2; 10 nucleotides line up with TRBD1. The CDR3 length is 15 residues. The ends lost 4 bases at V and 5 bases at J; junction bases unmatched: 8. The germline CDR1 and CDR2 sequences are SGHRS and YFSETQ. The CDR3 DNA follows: TGCGCCAGCAGCACATCGACAGGGGGCGAATATGGCTACACCTTC. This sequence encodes CASSTSTGGEYGYTF.

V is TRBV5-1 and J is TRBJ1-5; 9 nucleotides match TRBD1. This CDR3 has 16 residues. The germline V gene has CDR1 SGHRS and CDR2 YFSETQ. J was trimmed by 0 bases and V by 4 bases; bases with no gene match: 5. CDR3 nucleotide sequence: TGCGCCAGCAGCCCCACAGGGGGCAATAGCAATCAGCCCCAGCATTTT. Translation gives CASSPTGGNSNQPQHF.

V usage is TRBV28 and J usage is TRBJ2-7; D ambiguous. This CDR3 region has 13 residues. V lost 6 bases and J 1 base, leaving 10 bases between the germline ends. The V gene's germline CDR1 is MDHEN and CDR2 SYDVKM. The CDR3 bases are TGTGCCAGCAGAGTACCTACATCCTACGAGCAGTACTTC. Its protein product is CASRVPTSYEQYF.

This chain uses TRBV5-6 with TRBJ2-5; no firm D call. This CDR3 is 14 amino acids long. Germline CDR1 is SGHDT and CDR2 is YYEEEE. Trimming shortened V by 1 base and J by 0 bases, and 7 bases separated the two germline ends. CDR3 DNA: TGTGCCAGCAGCTTGTATGGCGACCAAGAGACCCAGTACTTC. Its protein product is CASSLYGDQETQYF.

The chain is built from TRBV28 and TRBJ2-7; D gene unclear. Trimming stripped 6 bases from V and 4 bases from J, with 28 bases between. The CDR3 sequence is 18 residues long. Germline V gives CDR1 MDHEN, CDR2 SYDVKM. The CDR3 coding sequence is TGTGCCAGCAGCGGCGTATACGACCCCCAATCCTTTAATTACGAGCAGTACTTC. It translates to CASSGVYDPQSFNYEQYF.

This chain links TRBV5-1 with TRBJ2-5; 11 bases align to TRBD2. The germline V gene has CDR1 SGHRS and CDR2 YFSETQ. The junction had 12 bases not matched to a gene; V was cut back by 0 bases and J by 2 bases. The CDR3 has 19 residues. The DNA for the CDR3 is TGCGCCAGCAGCTTGGGTGGGACTAGCGGCTTACTAGTTCAAGAGACCCAGTACTTC. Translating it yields CASSLGGTSGLLVQETQYF.

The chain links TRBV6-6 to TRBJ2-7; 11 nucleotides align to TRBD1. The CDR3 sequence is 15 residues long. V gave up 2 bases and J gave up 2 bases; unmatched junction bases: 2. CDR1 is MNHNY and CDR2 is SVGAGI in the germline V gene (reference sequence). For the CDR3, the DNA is TGTGCCAGCAGTTACAGGGACAGGGGGGCCTACGAGCAGTACTTC. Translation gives CASSYRDRGAYEQYF.

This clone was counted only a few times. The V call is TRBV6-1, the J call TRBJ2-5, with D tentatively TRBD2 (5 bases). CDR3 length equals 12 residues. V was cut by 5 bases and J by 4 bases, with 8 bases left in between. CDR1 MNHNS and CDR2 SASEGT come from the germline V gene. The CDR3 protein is CASSLASETQYF. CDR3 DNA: TGTGCCAGCAGTCTAGCATCAGAGACCCAGTACTTC.

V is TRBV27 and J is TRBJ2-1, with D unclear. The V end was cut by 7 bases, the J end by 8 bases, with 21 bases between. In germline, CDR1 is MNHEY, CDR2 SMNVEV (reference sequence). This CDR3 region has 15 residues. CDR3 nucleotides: TGTGCCAGCATTCCAGCGTTGGGCAGTGGATATGAGCAGTTCTTC. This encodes CASIPALGSGYEQFF.

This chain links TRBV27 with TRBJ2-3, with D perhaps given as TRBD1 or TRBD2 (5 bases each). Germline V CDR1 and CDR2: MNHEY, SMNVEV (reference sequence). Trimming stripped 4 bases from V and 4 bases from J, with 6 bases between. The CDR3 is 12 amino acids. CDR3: CASSSGPDTQYF. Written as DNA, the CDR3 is TGTGCCAGCAGTTCGGGGCCAGATACGCAGTATTTT.

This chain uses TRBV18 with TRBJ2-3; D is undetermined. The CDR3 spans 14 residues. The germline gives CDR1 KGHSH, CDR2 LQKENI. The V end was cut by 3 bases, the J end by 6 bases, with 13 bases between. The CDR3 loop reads CASSPGPGLDTQYF. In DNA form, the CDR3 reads TGTGCCAGCTCACCTGGACCGGGTTTGGATACGCAGTATTTT.

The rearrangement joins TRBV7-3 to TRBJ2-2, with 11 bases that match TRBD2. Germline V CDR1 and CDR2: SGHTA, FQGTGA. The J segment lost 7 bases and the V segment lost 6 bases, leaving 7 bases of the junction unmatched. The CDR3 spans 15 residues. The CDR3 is CASRSGLAGGGELFF. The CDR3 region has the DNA TGTGCCAGCAGGTCGGGGCTAGCGGGAGGCGGGGAGCTGTTTTTT.

The CDR3 region is CASRARVSTDTQYF. CDR3 sequence (DNA): TGTGCCAGCAGGGCTCGGGTTAGCACAGATACGCAGTATTTT. The J gene is TRBJ2-3, the V gene TRBV27; D remains ambiguous. The CDR3 has 14 amino acids. The ends were cut back, 6 bases at V and 0 bases at J, with 10 bases in the middle. The germline gives CDR1 MNHEY, CDR2 SMNVEV (reference sequence).

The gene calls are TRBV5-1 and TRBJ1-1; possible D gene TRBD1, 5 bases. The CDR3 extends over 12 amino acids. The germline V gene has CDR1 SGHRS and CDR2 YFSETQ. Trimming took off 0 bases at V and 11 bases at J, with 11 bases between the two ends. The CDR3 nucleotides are TGCGCCAGCAGCTTGGATAGGGGTGTGGCTTTCTTT. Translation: CASSLDRGVAFF. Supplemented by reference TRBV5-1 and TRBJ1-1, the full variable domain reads KAGVTQTPRYLIKTRGQQVTLSCSPISGHRSVSWYQQTPGQGLQFLFEYFSETQRNKGNFPGRFSGRQFSNSRSEMNVSTLELGDSALYLCASSLDRGVAFFGQGTRLTVV.

The CDR3 DNA reads as TGTGCCAGTAGTCCCCGAGGCAGGGGATATCAGCCCCAGCATTTT. Amino acids: CASSPRGRGYQPQHF. The chain recombines TRBV19 with TRBJ1-5, with a tentative D call TRBD1 (6 bases). V lost 5 bases and J 5 bases, leaving 16 bases between the germline ends. The CDR3 has 15 residues. Germline CDR1 is LNHDA and CDR2 is SQIVND (reference sequence).

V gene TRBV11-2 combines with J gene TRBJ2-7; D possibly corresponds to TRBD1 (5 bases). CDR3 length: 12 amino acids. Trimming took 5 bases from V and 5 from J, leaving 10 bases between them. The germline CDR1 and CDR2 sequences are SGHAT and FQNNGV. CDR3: CASSPTGHEQYF. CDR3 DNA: TGTGCCAGCAGCCCTACAGGACACGAGCAGTACTTC.

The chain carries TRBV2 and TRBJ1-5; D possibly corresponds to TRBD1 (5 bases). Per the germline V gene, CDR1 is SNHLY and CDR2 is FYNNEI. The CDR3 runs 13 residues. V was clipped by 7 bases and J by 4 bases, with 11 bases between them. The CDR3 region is CASKGRANQPQHF. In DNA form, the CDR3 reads TGTGCCAGCAAGGGCAGGGCTAATCAGCCCCAGCATTTT.

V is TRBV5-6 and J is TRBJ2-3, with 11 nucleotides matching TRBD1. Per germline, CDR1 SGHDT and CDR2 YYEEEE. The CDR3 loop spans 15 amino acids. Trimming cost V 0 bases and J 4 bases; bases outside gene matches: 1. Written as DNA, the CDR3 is TGTGCCAGCAGCTTGGGGACAGGGGGCGCAGATACGCAGTATTTT. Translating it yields CASSLGTGGADTQYF.

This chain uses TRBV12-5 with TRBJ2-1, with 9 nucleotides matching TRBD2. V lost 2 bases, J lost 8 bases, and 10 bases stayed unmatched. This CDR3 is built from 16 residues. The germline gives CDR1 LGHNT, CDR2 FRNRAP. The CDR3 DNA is TGTGCTAGTGGTTTGCCCCGCCGTAGCGGGAGACATGAGCAGTTCTTC. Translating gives CASGLPRRSGRHEQFF.

CDR3 protein: CASSPQQSNEKLFF. CDR3 bases: TGTGCCAGCTCACCACAACAGAGTAATGAAAAACTGTTTTTT. The J gene is TRBJ1-4, the V gene TRBV18, with D unresolved. The CDR3 covers 14 residues. The germline gives CDR1 KGHSH, CDR2 LQKENI. Trimming took off 1 base at V and 4 bases at J, with 7 bases between the two ends.